The next 10 T cell receptor beta chains were all read from a single sample in a study of T cells after yellow fever vaccination. TCRdb processed the 5' RACE reads anew with MiXCR; each CDR3 protein has one entry. The sample records about 240,000 distinct CDR3 sequences, roughly 3.7% being singletons. Material: PBMCs, obtained 15 days after the yellow fever booster vaccination. These receptor sequences come from a man between 18 and 29 years old who received the YFV17D yellow fever vaccine.

This chain uses TRBV13 with TRBJ1-2; no reliable D call. This CDR3 is 16 amino acids long. The germline gives CDR1 PRHDT, CDR2 FYEKMQ (reference sequence). The V gene lost 5 bases and the J gene lost 2 bases, with 18 bases spanning the gap. CDR3 amino acids: CASSPRYGGANYGYTF. The CDR3 nucleotides read TGTGCCAGCAGCCCCAGATATGGAGGCGCCAACTATGGCTACACCTTC.

This clonotype was detected ten times or more. The V gene is TRBV20-1, the J gene TRBJ2-5; D gene ambiguous. Trimming shortened V by 0 bases and J by 3 bases, and 11 bases separated the two germline ends. CDR3 size: 14 residues. Germline lookup yields CDR1 DFQATT and CDR2 SNEGSKA (reference sequence). The CDR3 spells CSARDARGEETQYF. Written as DNA, the CDR3 is TGCAGTGCTAGAGACGCCAGAGGAGAAGAGACCCAGTACTTC.

This clonotype was recorded at least ten times. This chain links TRBV20-1 with TRBJ2-3, with 10 bases fitting TRBD2. Unmatched junction bases numbered 4, after V lost 6 bases and J lost 1 base. Germline-derived CDR1 and CDR2 are DFQATT and SNEGSKA (reference sequence). This CDR3 is 14 amino acids long. CDR3 region: CSAHGTSGTDTQYF. The CDR3 bases are TGCAGTGCCCACGGGACTAGCGGCACAGATACGCAGTATTTT.

The DNA for the CDR3 is TGCGCCAGCAGCTTGTACAGGGCAGGTCCCGGGGAGCTGTTTTTT. Encoded protein: CASSLYRAGPGELFF. The chain recombines TRBV5-1 with TRBJ2-2, with D perhaps TRBD1 (6 bases). V dropped 1 base and J dropped 6 bases, with 13 bases sitting between them. Germline V gene lookup returns CDR1 SGHRS and CDR2 YFSETQ. This CDR3 contains 15 residues.

This clonotype was counted at least ten times. The V gene is TRBV12-3 or TRBV12-4, the J gene TRBJ1-2; 7 nucleotides agree with TRBD1. V lost 8 bases, J lost 4 bases, and 10 bases stayed unmatched. CDR3 length equals 14 residues. CDR3 sequence (DNA): TGTGCCAGCGCCTTCAACAGGGGTCCCTATGGCTACACCTTC. It encodes CASAFNRGPYGYTF.

This clonotype has ten or more counts. This sequence joins TRBV9 and TRBJ2-2; possibly TRBD1 for D (6 bases). V was shortened by 6 bases and J by 8 bases, with 23 bases between the two germline ends. The germline gives CDR1 SGDLS, CDR2 YYNGEE. The CDR3 contains 16 residues. CDR3 loop: CASTPAPRGPKGELFF. The CDR3 DNA reads TGTGCCAGCACCCCGGCCCCCAGGGGCCCAAAGGGGGAGCTGTTTTTT. The variable domain in full, with the rest retrieved from reference TRBV9 and TRBJ2-2, is DSGVTQTPKHLITATGQRVTLRCSPRSGDLSVYWYQQSLDQGLQFLIQYYNGEERAKGNILERFSAQQFPDLHSELNLSSLELGDSALYFCASTPAPRGPKGELFFGEGSRLTVL.

This clonotype was seen many times. This chain joins TRBV11-2 and TRBJ2-3; D uncertain. The V gene lost 2 bases and the J gene lost 2 bases, with 17 bases spanning the gap. The germline V gene has CDR1 SGHAT and CDR2 FQNNGV. The CDR3 totals 17 residues. The CDR3 is CASSLLGGVGFTDTQYF. In DNA, the CDR3 is TGTGCCAGCAGCTTACTAGGCGGTGTGGGATTCACAGATACGCAGTATTTT.

This clonotype was recorded at least ten times. The chain carries TRBV4-3 and TRBJ2-4; possible D gene TRBD1, 5 bases. Germline-derived CDR1 and CDR2 are LGHNA and YSLEER. The V and J ends lost 0 bases and 0 bases respectively, with 12 bases between them. CDR3 length equals 17 residues. This CDR3 reads CASSQDWGRLAKNIQYF. CDR3 nucleotides: TGCGCCAGCAGCCAAGATTGGGGCAGACTAGCCAAAAACATTCAGTACTTC.

This clonotype was detected ten times or more. J is TRBJ2-5 and V is TRBV4-1; the D is unclear. Trimming shortened V by 4 bases and J by 5 bases, and 17 bases separated the two germline ends. Germline values: CDR1 MGHRA, CDR2 YSYEKL. CDR3 length: 15 amino acids. CDR3 bases: TGCGCCAGCAGCCTCGGCAGTGCGCTGCAGGAGACCCAGTACTTC. It codes for CASSLGSALQETQYF.

This clonotype was counted at least ten times. The genes are TRBV7-2 and TRBJ2-3; unclear D gene. The CDR3 extends over 14 amino acids. Per the germline V gene, CDR1 is SGHTA and CDR2 is FQGNSA. The ends were cut back, 8 bases at V and 5 bases at J, with 17 bases in the middle. The CDR3 is CASQSQSKGDTQYF. CDR3 bases: TGTGCCAGCCAGTCCCAATCAAAGGGAGATACGCAGTATTTT.